Below are 16 T cell receptor beta chains sequenced from a single sample in a study of T cell responses to AZD1222 COVID-19 vaccine. Sequenced by immunoSEQ multiplex PCR; TCRdb stores in-frame clones only, minus some. The profile shows about 140,000 clones, roughly 92% of them singletons. The sample in question was peripheral blood, obtained on day 0 of AZD1222 vaccination. The receptors stem from an adult in good health.

This clone occurred a few times. The chain employs TRBV11-2 and TRBJ1-1, with TRBD1 matching over 7 bases. J was trimmed by 0 bases and V by 5 bases; bases with no gene match: 9. This CDR3 contains 16 residues. Per germline, CDR1 SGHAT and CDR2 FQNNGV. The CDR3 nucleotides are TGTGCCAGCAGCCGGGCGGGACAGAGCATGAACACTGAAGCTTTCTTT. Protein product: CASSRAGQSMNTEAFF. Using reference TRBV11-2 and TRBJ1-1 for the parts outside the CDR3, the full variable domain is EAGVAQSPRYKIIEKRQSVAFWCNPISGHATLYWYQQILGQGPKLLIQFQNNGVVDDSQLPKDRFSAERLKGVDSTLKIQPAKLEDSAVYLCASSRAGQSMNTEAFFGQGTRLTVV.

This rearrangement joins TRBV19 to TRBJ1-5; a weak D match, TRBD1 (5 bases). Germline loops: CDR1 LNHDA, CDR2 SQIVND (reference sequence). V gave up 6 bases and J gave up 2 bases, with 11 bases separating them. The CDR3 totals 14 residues. The CDR3: CASSTSGGNQPQHF. For the CDR3, the DNA is TGTGCCAGTAGCACTTCGGGGGGCAATCAGCCCCAGCATTTT.

The chain uses TRBV18 and TRBJ1-1, with D possibly matching TRBD1 (5 bases). The CDR3 extends over 14 amino acids. CDR1 and CDR2 from the germline V gene are KGHSH and LQKENI. V was clipped by 3 bases and J by 0 bases, with 8 bases between them. CDR3 amino acids: CASSPDILNTEAFF. The CDR3 DNA follows: TGTGCCAGCTCACCGGACATTTTGAACACTGAAGCTTTCTTT.

This chain connects TRBV11-3 to TRBJ2-1; 11 positions match TRBD2. Per the germline V gene, CDR1 is SGHNT and CDR2 is YENEEA. V lost 2 bases and J lost 6; bases outside the gene matches: 3. The CDR3 runs to 15 residues. In DNA form, the CDR3 reads TGTGCCAGCAGCTTACTAGCGGGAGGCGTCAATGAGCAGTTCTTC. It codes for CASSLLAGGVNEQFF. Using reference TRBV11-3 and TRBJ2-1 for the parts outside the CDR3, the full variable domain is EAGVVQSPRYKIIEKKQPVAFWCNPISGHNTLYWYLQNLGQGPELLIRYENEEAVDDSQLPKDRFSAERLKGVDSTLKIQPAELGDSAVYLCASSLLAGGVNEQFFGPGTRLTVL.

The chain carries TRBV7-9 and TRBJ2-3; 9 bases map to TRBD1. CDR1 is SEHNR, CDR2 FQNEAQ, per germline (reference sequence). The CDR3 covers 17 residues. V was clipped by 2 bases and J by 5 bases; unmatched bases: 11. For the CDR3, the DNA is TGTGCCAGCAGCTTACTGGGCTGGGGACAGGGTGGAGATACGCAGTATTTT. This sequence encodes CASSLLGWGQGGDTQYF.

This chain links TRBV2 with TRBJ2-5; D perhaps matches TRBD2 (5 bases). Germline CDR1 is SNHLY and CDR2 is FYNNEI. The CDR3 consists of 14 residues. Trimming pared 9 bases from V and 5 bases from J, leaving 19 bases between. CDR3 loop: CASGGALSPETQYF. The CDR3 DNA is TGTGCCAGTGGAGGTGCCCTGAGTCCGGAGACCCAGTACTTC.

The chain joins TRBV28 to TRBJ2-3; no clear D gene. The germline CDR1 and CDR2 sequences are MDHEN and SYDVKM. Trimming pared 5 bases from V and 1 base from J, leaving 7 bases between. The CDR3 loop spans 13 amino acids. CDR3 sequence (DNA): TGTGCCAGCAGTCCCGTTCGCACAGATACGCAGTATTTT. It is translated as CASSPVRTDTQYF. The whole variable domain, filled in from reference TRBV28 and TRBJ2-3, reads DVKVTQSSRYLVKRTGEKVFLECVQDMDHENMFWYRQDPGLGLRLIYFSYDVKMKEKGDIPEGYSVSREKKERFSLILESASTNQTSMYLCASSPVRTDTQYFGPGTRLTVL.

The CDR3 sequence: CASSSSSGPRSSYEQYF. CDR3 DNA sequence: TGTGCCAGCAGCTCAAGCTCCGGGCCTAGGAGCTCCTACGAGCAGTACTTC. V is TRBV28 and J is TRBJ2-7; D gene ambiguous. Germline V lookup: CDR1 MDHEN, CDR2 SYDVKM. Trimming took off 6 bases at V and 0 bases at J, with 21 bases between the two ends. This CDR3 spans 17 amino acids. The full variable domain, rest sourced from reference TRBV28 and TRBJ2-7, is DVKVTQSSRYLVKRTGEKVFLECVQDMDHENMFWYRQDPGLGLRLIYFSYDVKMKEKGDIPEGYSVSREKKERFSLILESASTNQTSMYLCASSSSSGPRSSYEQYFGPGTRLTVT.

A single count supports this clone. The chain combines TRBV3-1 (or the pseudogene TRBV3-2) with TRBJ2-2; 11 bases map to TRBD1. The V and J ends lost 4 bases and 6 bases, in that order; junction bases with no gene match: 4. This CDR3 region has 15 residues. CDR1 is LGHDT and CDR2 is YNNKEL in the germline V gene (reference sequence). CDR3 sequence: CASSLGDRGSGELFF. Written as DNA, the CDR3 is TGTGCCAGCAGCCTAGGGGACAGGGGGTCCGGGGAGCTGTTTTTT.

The rearrangement uses TRBV18 and TRBJ2-1, with D unclear. CDR3 size: 13 residues. Germline V gene sequence: CDR1 KGHSH, CDR2 LQKENI. Trimming took 6 bases from V and 2 from J, leaving 8 bases between them. The CDR3 nucleotides read TGTGCCAGCTCCGGCGCCACCTACAATGAGCAGTTCTTC. Translated, it gives CASSGATYNEQFF.

This chain uses TRBV6-5 with TRBJ1-5; the D is unclear. Germline CDR1 and CDR2: MNHEY and SVGAGI. Trimming cost V 10 bases and J 0 bases, with 10 bases left between them. The CDR3 is 13 residues long. CDR3 sequence reads: CATAGYSNQPQHF. The CDR3 bases are TGTGCCACCGCTGGTTATAGCAATCAGCCCCAGCATTTT.

This clone is a singleton in its sample. V is TRBV18 and J is TRBJ2-2, with 8 bases lining up with TRBD1. Germline V gene lookup returns CDR1 KGHSH and CDR2 LQKENI. The CDR3 has 15 amino acids. Trimming cost V 6 bases and J 1 base; bases outside gene matches: 4. The CDR3 loop reads CASSPGTGNTGELFF. Written as DNA, the CDR3 is TGTGCCAGCTCCCCCGGGACAGGGAACACCGGGGAGCTGTTTTTT.

This chain uses TRBV7-2 with TRBJ2-6; D is uncertain. Deletions cut 1 base from V and 4 bases from J, with 14 bases between. The germline V gene encodes CDR1 SGHTA and CDR2 FQGNSA. The CDR3 sequence is 17 residues long. CDR3 bases: TGTGCCAGCAGCTTAGTGGCCACGTTCTCGGGGGCCAACGTCCTGACTTTC. Encoded protein: CASSLVATFSGANVLTF.

The chain joins TRBV18 to TRBJ1-5, with 8 bases matching TRBD1. The CDR3 length is 14 residues. The germline V gene encodes CDR1 KGHSH and CDR2 LQKENI. Trimming cost V 3 bases and J 9 bases; bases outside gene matches: 7. CDR3 sequence: CASSPDRGSGPQHF. Written as DNA, the CDR3 is TGTGCCAGCTCACCCGACAGGGGCTCAGGGCCCCAGCATTTT.

The J gene is TRBJ1-5, the V gene TRBV6-2 or TRBV6-3, with 7 bases matching TRBD1. The trim removed 5 bases at V and 2 bases at J, leaving 6 bases unmatched. The CDR3 totals 15 residues. Germline V gives CDR1 MNHEY, CDR2 SVGEGT. The CDR3 sequence is CASSAVTGGNQPQHF. DNA of the CDR3: TGTGCCAGCAGTGCTGTTACAGGGGGCAATCAGCCCCAGCATTTT.

Here the CDR3 DNA reads TGCGCCAGCAGCCAAACCGGCTATGAGCAGTTCTTC. Protein product: CASSQTGYEQFF. The chain couples TRBV4-1 to TRBJ2-1; D not certain. Trimming took off 2 bases at V and 8 bases at J, with 7 bases between the two ends. The CDR3 consists of 12 residues. Germline assignment: CDR1 MGHRA and CDR2 YSYEKL.